These 6 T cell receptor beta chains share one sample of origin, sequenced in a study of T-cell reconstitution after alpha-beta-depleted transplantation in children. During its preparation, the TCRbeta library received unique molecular identifiers. MiXCR, run by TCRdb on the PCR reads, gives a single entry per CDR3 protein. This table has 400,000 to 550,000 distinct CDR3 sequences, over 9.5% appearing once. Here the sequenced sample was PBMCs, taken before TCRalphabeta/CD19-depleted stem cell transplant. The receptors derive from a child aged 2 to 9 with inherited bone marrow failure, due to receive a stem cell transplant.

At least ten counts were recorded for this clonotype. The genes are TRBV4-3 and TRBJ1-3, with D hard to call. The CDR3 has 15 amino acids. The V end lost 0 bases, the J end lost 5 bases, and 11 bases lay between the germline ends. Germline CDR1 is LGHNA and CDR2 is YSLEER. The DNA of the CDR3 is TGCGCCAGCAGCCAAGATGCCCGGGCGCGAAACACCATATATTTT. Translating gives CASSQDARARNTIYF.

The V and J genes are TRBV10-2 and TRBJ2-4; a weak D match, TRBD1 (5 bases). Trimming removed 2 bases from V and 0 bases from J, with 11 bases in between. The germline V gene has CDR1 WSHSY and CDR2 SAAADI. The CDR3 covers 16 residues. The CDR3 DNA reads as TGCGCCAGCAGTGAGCGCCGACAGCTAGCCAAAAACATTCAGTACTTC. This sequence encodes CASSERRQLAKNIQYF.

This clonotype showed up many times. The DNA of the CDR3 is TGCAGCGCCTGGACAGGAGTCTCACTGAACTATGGCTACACCTTC. Protein: CSAWTGVSLNYGYTF. The V gene is TRBV29-1, the J gene TRBJ1-2; TRBD1 matches at 7 bases. V shed 7 bases, J shed 2 bases, and the junction held 13 bases outside the gene matches. CDR1 is SQVTM, CDR2 ANQGSEA, per germline. The CDR3 covers 15 residues.

This clonotype occurred many times. The V gene is TRBV9, the J gene TRBJ2-1; TRBD2 agrees at 8 bases. Looked up from germline, CDR1 is SGDLS and CDR2 is YYNGEE. The CDR3 has 15 residues. J gave up 12 bases and V 3 bases, and 14 bases lay outside the gene matches. This CDR3 is CASSAISGAGVTQFF. The CDR3 DNA is TGTGCCAGCAGCGCCATTTCTGGAGCGGGAGTTACGCAGTTCTTC.

This clonotype showed up just a few times. This chain joins TRBV3-1 and TRBJ2-5, with D perhaps TRBD1 (5 bases). Looked up from germline, CDR1 is LGHDT and CDR2 is YNNKEL (reference sequence). CDR3 size: 12 residues. V was shortened by 1 base and J by 10 bases, with 10 bases between the two germline ends. DNA for the CDR3: TGTGCCAGCAGCCAAGCCCCCGGACACCAGTACTTC. Protein: CASSQAPGHQYF.

At least ten counts were recorded for this clonotype. The genes are TRBV5-1 and TRBJ2-7; D perhaps matches TRBD1 (6 bases). V lost 4 bases, J lost 0 bases, and 17 bases lay in between. The CDR3 is made up of 16 amino acids. Germline V gene lookup returns CDR1 SGHRS and CDR2 YFSETQ. For the CDR3, the DNA is TGCGCCAGCAGCATTACCTTGACAGGAAGCTCCTACGAGCAGTACTTC. Its translation: CASSITLTGSSYEQYF.